This T cell receptor beta chain was found in a study of read filtering for tumor transcriptome and immune sequencing (dated by TCRdb to about 2020). Context from the whole study: The cohort had under 20 male and approximately 15 female patients with a mean age of around 70 years, ranging from roughly 40 to 90. Under revised international staging, about eight patients fell into R-ISS I, more than 15 into R-ISS II and 6 or 7 into R-ISS III. After DNase treatment, whole-transcriptome libraries were prepared with the TruSeq RNA Access Library Prep Kit. Per sample, about 3.5 to 11 million TCR-region mapped reads were obtained with IR-seq, compared with only roughly 80 to 1,300 with RNA-seq. Using the same bone marrow samples, the study compared TCR repertoires obtained by targeted immune repertoire sequencing with those obtained by bulk whole-transcriptome sequencing. As a main aim, a read-filtering strategy for immune repertoire data was addressed, with the specific question being whether clonotypes supported by a single read should be removed.

Starting from 400 ng RNA, TCR libraries were constructed with the Immunoverse kit using molecular barcoded adaptors that cover the alpha/delta and beta/gamma chains. The same RNA used for transcriptome sequencing was used for TCR library preparation. Sequencing of the TCR libraries was done on an Illumina HiSeq 4000 with 2 x 150 cycles. As for how the authors treated the data: MiXCR aligned TCR reads to human V, D, J and C references and assembled the aligned reads into CDR3 clonotypes, with quality filtering and error correction included. The tcR package in R was used for analysis of clonotype counts and gene usage diversity. Raw mapping reads were checked after the RNA-seq reads had been mapped by STAR aligner version 2.5.3a onto the human GRCh37 genome. To test the effect of sequencing depth on detected clonotypes, IR-seq fastq files were randomly downsampled using Seqtk 1.3. TCRdb reanalyzed the raw reads on its own, using fastp at Q25 for trimming and MiXCR for clone calling, and kept in-frame beta chains. CDR3 protein duplicates are merged, each entry listing the most common genes and DNA. V and J calls and clone size were set by TCRdb, not the authors. This sample gives about 58,000 distinct CDR3 sequences in total; approximately 13% of them show up just once. The ten largest clonotypes hold around 15% of the sample.

The study at large found these results: Compared with RNA-seq, IR-seq captured clonotypes at much greater depth and more reliably, and a smaller IR-seq throughput was enough to identify most of the shared clonotypes. The sorted CD138-negative fraction was composed of a mixed bone marrow immune population rather than of purified T cells. The correlation between IR-seq and RNA-seq shared clonotype proportions was increased by removal of single-read clonotypes. Single-read clonotypes made up around 82% of clonotypes but about 3.6% of total reads in IR-seq, and about three quarters of clonotypes and 40% to 45% of reads in RNA-seq.

Bone marrow was sampled from every patient at the time of active disease. Ficoll-Hypaque density gradient centrifugation was used to isolate the bone marrow mononuclear cells. Myeloma plasma cells were removed and CD138-negative cells were collected by negative selection after labeling with CD138 magnetic microbeads on a MACS separator. Flow cytometry on an Attune NxT with CD138 antibodies was used to check the purity of the isolated cells. TRIzol reagent was used to extract total RNA, which was then quantified with a NanoDrop spectrophotometer. Paired RNA-seq and IR-seq were performed on the CD138-negative bone marrow sample of each patient. V sheds 4 bases and J sheds 5 bases, leaving 14 bases between their ends. CDR1 and CDR2 were assigned from the germline V gene as SGHTA and FQGTGA. Inclusive of the bounding cysteine and phenylalanine, the CDR3 is 14 residues long. The entry retains the CDR3 DNA only, 42 bases that are in frame from base 1.

This clonotype was seen repeatedly, ten times or more. Its antigen is not yet known. No base-level quality is on record; no much larger clone is a single base apart. The sequence was obtained from a donor aged 40 or older with multiple myeloma. The sample consisted of a population of CD138-negative cells sorted from bone marrow. Interpreted using the paper, the cell subset or site label stands for: bone marrow mononuclear cells depleted of CD138+ plasma/myeloma cells by negative magnetic selection. The rearranged chain carries TRBV7-3 and TRBJ1-2; the D gene is possibly TRBD1, with 5 bases matching. The CDR3 protein sequence reads: CASSSPVGGYGYTF. The nucleotide sequence is given as TGTGCCAGCAGCTCCCCCGTGGGGGGGTATGGCTACACCTTC.